The 7 T cell receptor beta chains below come from one sample, sequenced in a study of control samples from healthy donors and cancer patients. Profiled with immunoSEQ multiplex PCR; TCRdb holds only in-frame clones, not every one. This table has tens of thousands of clones, roughly 91% appearing once. Sequenced material: blood. Receptors were obtained from a woman aged 55-75 years in good health.

Only one count was recorded for this clone. The rearrangement links TRBV6-5 to TRBJ2-7; 7 nucleotides align to TRBD2. With V trimmed by 0 bases and J by 4 bases, 3 bases remained unmatched. CDR1 MNHEY and CDR2 SVGAGI come from the germline V gene. CDR3 length equals 14 residues. The CDR3 region is CASSYSTRGYEQYF. CDR3 nucleotide sequence: TGTGCCAGCAGTTACTCGACGCGGGGGTACGAGCAGTACTTC.

This clone appeared once. The V call is TRBV20-1, the J call TRBJ2-7; 8 nucleotides agree with TRBD2. Trimming removed 3 bases from V and 6 bases from J; junction bases left unmatched: 7. The CDR3 totals 13 residues. From germline, CDR1 is DFQATT and CDR2 SNEGSKA (reference sequence). The CDR3 DNA reads TGCAGTGCTAGTCCTCAGGGACTAGGCGAGCAGTACTTC. Its translation: CSASPQGLGEQYF.

The V gene is TRBV4-2, the J gene TRBJ1-6, with D possibly matching TRBD1 (5 bases). V dropped 0 bases and J dropped 7 bases, with 10 bases sitting between them. This CDR3 comprises 15 residues. The V gene's germline CDR1 is LGHNA and CDR2 YNFKEQ. The CDR3 is CASSQEGENNSPLHF. CDR3 bases: TGTGCCAGCAGCCAAGAAGGGGAGAACAATTCACCCCTCCACTTT.

This chain connects TRBV11-2 to TRBJ2-2; either TRBD1 or TRBD2 may supply D (6 bases each). Germline values: CDR1 SGHAT, CDR2 FQNNGV. The V end lost 0 bases, the J end lost 6 bases, and 11 bases lay between the germline ends. The CDR3 contains 15 residues. The CDR3 spells CASSLDGGLAGELFF. The CDR3 nucleotides read TGTGCCAGCAGCTTAGATGGGGGGCTCGCCGGGGAGCTGTTTTTT.

The rearrangement joins TRBV5-4 to TRBJ1-1; 7 bases align to TRBD1. Germline CDR1 and CDR2: SGHNT and YYREEE (reference sequence). Trimming removed 4 bases from V and 4 bases from J; junction bases left unmatched: 4. The CDR3 is 13 amino acids. The CDR3 coding sequence is TGTGCCAGCAGCCAGGGGGGGGGCACTGAAGCTTTCTTT. It codes for CASSQGGGTEAFF.

V gene TRBV9 combines with J gene TRBJ1-2; weak D call: TRBD1 (6 bases). In germline, CDR1 is SGDLS, CDR2 YYNGEE. This CDR3 is built from 14 residues. The V gene lost 1 base and the J gene lost 0 bases, with 7 bases spanning the gap. CDR3 DNA sequence: TGTGCCAGCAGCGTACAGGGGACTAACTATGGCTACACCTTC. Translated: CASSVQGTNYGYTF.

V is TRBV27 and J is TRBJ2-7, with D maybe TRBD1 (6 bases). This CDR3 is built from 14 residues. Germline CDR1 and CDR2: MNHEY and SMNVEV (reference sequence). V was cut by 3 bases and J by 9 bases, with 18 bases left in between. CDR3 residues: CASSFSGDTTGQYF. CDR3 DNA: TGTGCCAGCAGTTTCTCTGGGGACACCACTGGGCAGTACTTC.